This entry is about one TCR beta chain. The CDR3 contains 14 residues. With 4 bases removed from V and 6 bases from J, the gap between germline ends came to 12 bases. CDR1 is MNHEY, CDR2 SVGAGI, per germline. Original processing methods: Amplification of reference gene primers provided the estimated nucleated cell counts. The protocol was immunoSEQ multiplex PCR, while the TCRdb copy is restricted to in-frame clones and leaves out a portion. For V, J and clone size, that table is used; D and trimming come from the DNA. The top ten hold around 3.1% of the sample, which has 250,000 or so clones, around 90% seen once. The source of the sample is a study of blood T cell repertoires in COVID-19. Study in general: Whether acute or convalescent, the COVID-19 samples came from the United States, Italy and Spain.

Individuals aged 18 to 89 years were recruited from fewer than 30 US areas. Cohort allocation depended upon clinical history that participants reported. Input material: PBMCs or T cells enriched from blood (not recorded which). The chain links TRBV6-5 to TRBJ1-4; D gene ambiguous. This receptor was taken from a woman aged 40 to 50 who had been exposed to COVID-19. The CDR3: CASSFGVGHEKLFF. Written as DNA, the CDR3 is TGTGCCAGCAGTTTCGGTGTTGGGCATGAAAAACTGTTTTTT.